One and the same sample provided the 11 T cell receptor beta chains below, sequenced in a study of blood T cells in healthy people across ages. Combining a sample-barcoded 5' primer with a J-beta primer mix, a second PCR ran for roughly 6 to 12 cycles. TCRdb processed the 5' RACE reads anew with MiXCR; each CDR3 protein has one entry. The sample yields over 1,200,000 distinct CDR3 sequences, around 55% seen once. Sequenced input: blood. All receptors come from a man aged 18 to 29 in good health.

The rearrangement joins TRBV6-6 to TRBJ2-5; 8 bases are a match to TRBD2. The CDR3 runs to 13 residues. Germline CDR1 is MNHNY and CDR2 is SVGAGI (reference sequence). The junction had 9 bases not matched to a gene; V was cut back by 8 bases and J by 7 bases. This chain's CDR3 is CASREGGFGTQYF. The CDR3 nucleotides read TGTGCCAGCCGGGAGGGGGGATTCGGGACCCAGTACTTC.

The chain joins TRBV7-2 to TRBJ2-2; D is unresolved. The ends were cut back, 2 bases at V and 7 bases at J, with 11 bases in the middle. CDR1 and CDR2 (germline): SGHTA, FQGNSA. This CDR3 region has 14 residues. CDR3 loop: CASSLLLSIGELFF. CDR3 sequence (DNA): TGTGCCAGCAGCTTACTGTTGAGTATCGGGGAGCTGTTTTTT. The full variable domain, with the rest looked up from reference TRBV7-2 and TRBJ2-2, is GAGVSQSPSNKVTEKGKDVELRCDPISGHTALYWYRQSLGQGLEFLIYFQGNSAPDKSGLPSDRFSAERTGGSVSTLTIQRTQQEDSAVYLCASSLLLSIGELFFGEGSRLTVL.

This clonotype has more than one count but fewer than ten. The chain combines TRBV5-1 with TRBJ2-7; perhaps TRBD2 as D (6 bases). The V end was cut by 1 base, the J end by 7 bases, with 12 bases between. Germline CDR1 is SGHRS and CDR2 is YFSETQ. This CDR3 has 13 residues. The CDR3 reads CASSLSREWEQYF. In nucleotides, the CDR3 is TGCGCCAGCAGCTTGTCGCGGGAATGGGAGCAGTACTTC. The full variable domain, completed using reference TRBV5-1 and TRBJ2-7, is KAGVTQTPRYLIKTRGQQVTLSCSPISGHRSVSWYQQTPGQGLQFLFEYFSETQRNKGNFPGRFSGRQFSNSRSEMNVSTLELGDSALYLCASSLSREWEQYFGPGTRLTVT.

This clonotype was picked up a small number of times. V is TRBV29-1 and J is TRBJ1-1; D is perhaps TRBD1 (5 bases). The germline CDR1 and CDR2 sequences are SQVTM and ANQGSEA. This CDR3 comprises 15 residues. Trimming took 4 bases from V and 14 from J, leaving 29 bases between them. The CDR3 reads CSVAFRLAGPNEQFF. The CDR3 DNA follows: TGCAGCGTTGCTTTCAGACTAGCGGGGCCCAATGAGCAGTTCTTT.

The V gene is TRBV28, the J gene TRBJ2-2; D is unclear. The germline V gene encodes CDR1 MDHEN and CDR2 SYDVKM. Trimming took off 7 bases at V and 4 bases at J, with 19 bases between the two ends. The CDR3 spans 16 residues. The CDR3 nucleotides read TGTGCCAGCACCTTCCGGGTGTCCACGAGCACCGGGGAGCTGTTTTTT. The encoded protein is CASTFRVSTSTGELFF.

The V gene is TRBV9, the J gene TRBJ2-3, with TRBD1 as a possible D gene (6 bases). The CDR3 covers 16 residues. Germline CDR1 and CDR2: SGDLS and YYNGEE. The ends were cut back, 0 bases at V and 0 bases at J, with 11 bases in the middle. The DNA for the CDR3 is TGTGCCAGCAGCGTAGAACAGGGTTCTAGCACAGATACGCAGTATTTT. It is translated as CASSVEQGSSTDTQYF. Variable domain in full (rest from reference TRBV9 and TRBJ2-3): DSGVTQTPKHLITATGQRVTLRCSPRSGDLSVYWYQQSLDQGLQFLIQYYNGEERAKGNILERFSAQQFPDLHSELNLSSLELGDSALYFCASSVEQGSSTDTQYFGPGTRLTVL.

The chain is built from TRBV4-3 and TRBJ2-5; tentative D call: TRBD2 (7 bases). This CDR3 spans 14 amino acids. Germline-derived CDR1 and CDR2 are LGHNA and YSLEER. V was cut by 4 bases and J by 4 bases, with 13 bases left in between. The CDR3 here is CASSPKGGRETQYF. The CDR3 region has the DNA TGCGCCAGCAGCCCTAAGGGGGGGCGAGAGACCCAGTACTTC.

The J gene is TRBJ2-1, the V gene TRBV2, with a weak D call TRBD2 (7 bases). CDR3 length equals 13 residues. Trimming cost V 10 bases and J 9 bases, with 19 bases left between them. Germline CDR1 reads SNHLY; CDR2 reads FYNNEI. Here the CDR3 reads CAKKGGQGVEQFF. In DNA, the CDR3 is TGTGCCAAGAAGGGGGGGCAAGGGGTTGAGCAGTTCTTC.

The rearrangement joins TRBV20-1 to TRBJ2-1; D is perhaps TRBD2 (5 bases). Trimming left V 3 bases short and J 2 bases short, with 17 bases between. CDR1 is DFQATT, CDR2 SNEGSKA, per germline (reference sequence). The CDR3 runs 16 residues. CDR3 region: CSASRRAAEPYNEQFF. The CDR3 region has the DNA TGCAGTGCTAGTAGGCGAGCAGCGGAACCCTACAATGAGCAGTTCTTC.

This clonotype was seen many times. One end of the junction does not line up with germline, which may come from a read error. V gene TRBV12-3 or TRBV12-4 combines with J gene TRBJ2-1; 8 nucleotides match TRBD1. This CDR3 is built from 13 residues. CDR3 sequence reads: CASSLGQGNEQFF. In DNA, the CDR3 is TGTGCCAGCAGCTTAGGACAGGGAAATGAGCAGTTCTTC.

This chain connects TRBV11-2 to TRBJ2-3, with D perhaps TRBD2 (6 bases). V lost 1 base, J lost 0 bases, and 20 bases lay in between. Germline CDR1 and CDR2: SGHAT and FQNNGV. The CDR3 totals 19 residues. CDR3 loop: CASSLVPLARTASTDTQYF. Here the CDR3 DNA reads TGTGCCAGCAGCTTAGTCCCTCTAGCGAGAACCGCTAGCACAGATACGCAGTATTTT.